The present entry profiles one T cell receptor (beta chain) with its context. This entry is derived from a study of CD8 T cells in Susac syndrome. RNA, at about 0.5 to 1 ug, was reverse transcribed with random hexamers. Each CDR3 protein is one row after TCRdb ran MiXCR on the immunoSEQ multiplex PCR reads. The repertoire holds approximately 120,000 distinct CDR3 sequences, about 93% seen once, with around 0.087% in the top ten. V was shortened by 6 bases and J by 3 bases, with 15 bases between the two germline ends. Germline CDR1 and CDR2: SGHRS and YFSETQ. The CDR3 covers 14 residues. The rearrangement joins TRBV5-1 to TRBJ1-2; D uncertain. The sequenced material came from CD4+ T cells from PBMCs. This TCR derives from a human donor in good health. CDR3 residues: CASTPEYSDYGYTF. In DNA, the CDR3 is TGCGCCAGCACCCCAGAATACAGCGACTATGGCTACACCTTC.